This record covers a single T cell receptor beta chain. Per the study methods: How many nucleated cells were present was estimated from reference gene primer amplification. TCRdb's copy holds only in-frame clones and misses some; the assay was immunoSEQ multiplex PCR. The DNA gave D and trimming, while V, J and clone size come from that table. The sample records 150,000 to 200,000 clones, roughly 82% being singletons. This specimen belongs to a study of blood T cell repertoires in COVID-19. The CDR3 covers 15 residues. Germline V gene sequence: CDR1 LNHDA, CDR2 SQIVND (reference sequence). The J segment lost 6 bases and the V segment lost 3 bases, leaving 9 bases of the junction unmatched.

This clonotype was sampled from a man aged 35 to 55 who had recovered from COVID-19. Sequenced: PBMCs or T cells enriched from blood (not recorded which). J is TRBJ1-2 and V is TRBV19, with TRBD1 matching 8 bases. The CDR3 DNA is TGTGCCAGTAGTATTTTTGGGCAGGGGGCGGATGGCTACACCTTC. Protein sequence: CASSIFGQGADGYTF.